This T cell receptor (beta chain) was found in a study of blood T cell repertoires in COVID-19 (dated by TCRdb to about 2020). Regarding the research as a whole: The collaborator samples originated in the United States, Italy and Spain and spanned the acute and convalescent phases of COVID-19. The material from the prospective study consisted of cDNA or gDNA derived from T cells, B-cell-depleted T cells, or PBMCs. Deeply sampled blood TCRbeta repertoires from subjects exposed to, actively infected with, or recovered from COVID-19 were included in the dataset. A freely available public database, intended as a resource for researchers studying the immune response to SARS-CoV-2, is where the repertoires were released. Samples were obtained from the ongoing ImmuneRACE study (first 160 participants) and from 1,254 subjects provided by 6 global collaborators. Nearly every sample came with metadata listing a de-identified subject ID, COVID-19 status, age in years and sex. Where HLA class I and class II types were available, the types were taken from metadata supplied by the sample provider, not from assay-based typing.

The immunoSEQ Assay, a bias-controlled multiplex PCR, was used to amplify TCRbeta CDR3 regions from genomic DNA. On the study's bioinformatics: Within the assay, amplification of reference gene primers was used to estimate how many nucleated cells each sample contained. To quantify the absolute abundance of each unique TCRbeta CDR3 rearrangement, sequence reads were collapsed and filtered. For each sample, productive Simpson clonality was calculated as the square root of Simpson's diversity index across productive rearrangements. The table comes from immuneACCESS by way of TCRdb, which keeps in-frame sequences with V and J called. Part of the clones is missing from these tables; in studies checked, under half for an unresolved V gene and the rest for unknown reasons. For V, J and clone size, that table is used; D and trimming come from the DNA. The sample table lists roughly 60,000 clones, more than 65% of them with a count of one. The ten biggest clones cover around 25% of the sample.

The CDR3 runs 15 amino acids, cysteine and phenylalanine included. Only the CDR3 DNA stays, 45 bases, in frame from base 1. Between the V and J ends, shortened by 6 bases and 4 bases respectively, the junction contains 15 bases. From a lookup of the germline V gene (reference sequence), CDR1 and CDR2 are LNHNV and YYDKDF. The collaborating institutions used their own protocols to collect whole blood in K2EDTA tubes. Collaborator samples were shipped for TCRbeta analysis as frozen whole blood, isolated PBMCs, or DNA extracted from either sample type. The full study reports these points: The amount of clinical and demographic metadata varied by source and participant and was provided uncurated.

In the case of this clone: Its antigen is unknown. The input lacks base qualities; no much larger clone sits a single base away.

This clonotype originated in a human donor in a cohort sampled during active COVID-19. The rearranged chain carries TRBV15 and TRBJ2-2; TRBD2 is perhaps the D gene, given 5 matching bases. The source material was peripheral blood. The sequenced DNA is TGTGCCACCAGGGGCGGGCTCGATGGCACCGGGGAGCTGTTTTTT. This sequence encodes CATRGGLDGTGELFF.